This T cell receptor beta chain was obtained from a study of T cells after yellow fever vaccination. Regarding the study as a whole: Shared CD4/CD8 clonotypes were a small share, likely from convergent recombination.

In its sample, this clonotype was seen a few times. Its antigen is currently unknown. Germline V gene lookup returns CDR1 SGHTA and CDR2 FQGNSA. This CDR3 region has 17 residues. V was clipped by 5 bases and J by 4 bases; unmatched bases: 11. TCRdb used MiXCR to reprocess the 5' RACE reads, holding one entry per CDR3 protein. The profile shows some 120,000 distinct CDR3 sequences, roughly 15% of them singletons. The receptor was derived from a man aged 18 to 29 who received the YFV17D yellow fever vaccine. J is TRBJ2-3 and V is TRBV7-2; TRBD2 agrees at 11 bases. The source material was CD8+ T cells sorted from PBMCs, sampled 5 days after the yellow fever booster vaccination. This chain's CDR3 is CASSPWVAGGHPDTQYF. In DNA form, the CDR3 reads TGTGCCAGCAGCCCTTGGGTAGCGGGGGGGCATCCAGATACGCAGTATTTT.